One and the same sample provided the 14 T cell receptor beta chains below, sequenced in a study of shared clonotypes between healthy human individuals. Sequencing used immunoSEQ multiplex PCR; TCRdb keeps in-frame clones, though not all of them. The sample contains roughly 2.5 million clones, around nine tenths of which appear only once. The sample consisted of naive CD4+ T cells sorted from blood. Described subset: CD45RA+ positively selected. All receptors come from a man younger than 35 in good health.

The chain uses TRBV6-5 and TRBJ1-2, with D tentatively TRBD1 (6 bases). The CDR3 runs 13 residues. The germline V gene encodes CDR1 MNHEY and CDR2 SVGAGI. V was clipped by 5 bases and J by 2 bases, with 9 bases between them. The CDR3 bases are TGTGCCAGCAGTCTCAGGGGAAACTATGGCTACACCTTC. It yields the protein CASSLRGNYGYTF.

This chain joins TRBV5-8 and TRBJ2-2; 7 bases map to TRBD1. Germline V CDR1 and CDR2: SGHTS, YDEGEE. V was pared by 5 bases and J by 0 bases, with 10 bases of the junction left unmatched. The CDR3 sequence is 17 residues long. CDR3 protein: CASRHRGKISNTGELFF. The CDR3 DNA is TGTGCCAGCAGGCACAGGGGAAAGATTTCGAACACCGGGGAGCTGTTTTTT.

V gene TRBV5-6 combines with J gene TRBJ1-5, with TRBD1 as a possible D gene (5 bases). The CDR3 has 14 residues. The V gene lost 4 bases and the J gene lost 7 bases, with 15 bases spanning the gap. Germline CDR1 SGHDT, CDR2 YYEEEE. CDR3 sequence: CASSPRGVVQPQHF. DNA for the CDR3: TGTGCCAGCAGCCCGAGGGGAGTAGTGCAGCCCCAGCATTTT.

J is TRBJ1-1 and V is TRBV5-4, with D tentatively TRBD1 (6 bases). The CDR3 is 12 amino acids. V was trimmed by 1 base and J by 8 bases, leaving 9 bases between them. The germline gives CDR1 SGHNT, CDR2 YYREEE (reference sequence). The CDR3 DNA reads as TGTGCCAGCAGCTTGTTGCAGGGGGAAGCTTTCTTT. Its translation is CASSLLQGEAFF. Full variable domain (rest looked up from reference TRBV5-4 and TRBJ1-1): ETGVTQSPTHLIKTRGQQVTLRCSSQSGHNTVSWYQQALGQGPQFIFQYYREEENGRGNFPPRFSGLQFPNYSSELNVNALELDDSALYLCASSLLQGEAFFGQGTRLTVV.

V gene TRBV7-2 combines with J gene TRBJ2-3; TRBD2 matches at 9 bases. Losses at the gene ends were 5 bases for V and 5 bases for J; bases not matched to a gene: 14. This CDR3 region has 17 residues. Germline-derived CDR1 and CDR2 are SGHTA and FQGNSA. CDR3 nucleotides: TGTGCCAGCAGCCTTAGAGTCGTGAGACTAGCGGAAGATACGCAGTATTTT. Its translation is CASSLRVVRLAEDTQYF.

The V and J genes are TRBV29-1 and TRBJ2-1; the D call may be TRBD1 or TRBD2 (6 bases each). V was trimmed by 3 bases and J by 4 bases, leaving 22 bases between them. Germline-derived CDR1 and CDR2 are SQVTM and ANQGSEA. The CDR3 has 17 residues. In nucleotides, the CDR3 is TGCAGCGTTGACGCCGTTCCGGGGGCCTTAGTTTACAATGAGCAGTTCTTC. It yields the protein CSVDAVPGALVYNEQFF.

This clone was detected once. The J gene is TRBJ1-2, the V gene TRBV19; 8 bases are a match to TRBD1. Germline trimming cut 5 bases from V and 6 bases from J; bases unmatched to any gene: 11. This CDR3 contains 15 residues. Germline V CDR1 and CDR2: LNHDA, SQIVND (reference sequence). The CDR3 spells CASSAAGGARDGYTF. The CDR3 coding sequence is TGTGCCAGTAGTGCCGCAGGGGGCGCCCGTGATGGCTACACCTTC. The full variable domain, its missing parts supplied by reference TRBV19 and TRBJ1-2, is DGGITQSPKYLFRKEGQNVTLSCEQNLNHDAMYWYRQDPGQGLRLIYYSQIVNDFQKGDIAEGYSVSREKKESFPLTVTSAQKNPTAFYLCASSAAGGARDGYTFGSGTRLTVV.

The CDR3 protein is CAISADYSNQPQHF. For the CDR3, the DNA is TGTGCCATCAGTGCGGATTATAGCAATCAGCCCCAGCATTTT. The genes are TRBV10-3 and TRBJ1-5; D not resolved. V was clipped by 4 bases and J by 0 bases, with 7 bases between them. This CDR3 region has 14 residues. Germline CDR1 ENHRY, CDR2 SYGVKD.

This clone was detected once. The J gene is TRBJ2-7, the V gene TRBV2, with D unclear. The germline V gene encodes CDR1 SNHLY and CDR2 FYNNEI. The length of the CDR3 is 13 residues. V shed 5 bases and J shed 4 bases, with 12 bases lying between them. The CDR3 protein is CASSLQAGYEQYF. The CDR3 DNA reads TGTGCCAGCAGTCTCCAGGCTGGGTACGAGCAGTACTTC.

V and J are TRBV6-5 and TRBJ2-1, with 13 bases aligning to TRBD2. Per the germline V gene, CDR1 is MNHEY and CDR2 is SVGAGI. V trimming: 6 bases; J trimming: 9 bases; junction bases outside the gene matches: 8. The CDR3 sequence is 15 residues long. Here the CDR3 reads CASSVGTSGNFEQFF. The CDR3 DNA is TGTGCCAGCAGCGTCGGGACTAGCGGGAATTTTGAGCAGTTCTTC.

The chain has TRBV30 and TRBJ2-7, with 11 bases matching TRBD2. The CDR3 has 13 residues. The V and J ends lost 1 base and 5 bases, in that order; junction bases with no gene match: 1. Germline V gene lookup returns CDR1 GTSNPN and CDR2 SVGIG (reference sequence). The CDR3 loop reads CAWSGLAGNEQYF. The CDR3 DNA reads TGTGCCTGGAGTGGACTAGCGGGGAACGAGCAGTACTTC.

This chain joins TRBV6-5 and TRBJ1-3; no definite D call. Germline V lookup: CDR1 MNHEY, CDR2 SVGAGI. The V and J ends lost 7 bases and 0 bases respectively, with 13 bases between them. The CDR3 is 15 amino acids. The DNA of the CDR3 is TGTGCCAGCAAGGCGAGCGGAAGCTCTGGAAACACCATATATTTT. Encoded protein: CASKASGSSGNTIYF.

This clone was picked up one time. CDR3 in DNA: TGTGCCAGCAGCACCTACGACAGAGGGGCCTACGAGCAGTACTTC. Translating it yields CASSTYDRGAYEQYF. The V and J genes are TRBV11-1 and TRBJ2-7, with D possibly being TRBD1 or TRBD2 (5 bases each). V gave up 5 bases and J gave up 2 bases, with 16 bases separating them. Germline V gene lookup returns CDR1 SGHAT and CDR2 FQDESV (reference sequence). This CDR3 has 15 residues.

The chain joins TRBV30 to TRBJ2-3, with D unresolved. V was shortened by 1 base and J by 0 bases, with 20 bases between the two germline ends. The CDR3 extends over 18 amino acids. Germline-derived CDR1 and CDR2 are GTSNPN and SVGIG (reference sequence). DNA of the CDR3: TGTGCCTGGAGTGCTTTATCATTAGGAATCTATAGCACAGATACGCAGTATTTT. This translates into CAWSALSLGIYSTDTQYF.